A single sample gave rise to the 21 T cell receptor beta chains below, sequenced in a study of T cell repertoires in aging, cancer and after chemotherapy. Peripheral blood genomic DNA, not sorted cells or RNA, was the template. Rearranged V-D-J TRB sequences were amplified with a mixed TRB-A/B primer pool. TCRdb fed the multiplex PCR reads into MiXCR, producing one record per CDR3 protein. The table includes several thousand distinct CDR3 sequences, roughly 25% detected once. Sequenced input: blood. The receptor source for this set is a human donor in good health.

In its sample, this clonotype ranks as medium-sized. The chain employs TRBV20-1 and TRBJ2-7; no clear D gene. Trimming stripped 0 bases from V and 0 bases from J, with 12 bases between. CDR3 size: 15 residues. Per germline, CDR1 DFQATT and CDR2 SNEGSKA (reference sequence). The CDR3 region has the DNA TGCAGTGCTAGAGATGGGCGCGGATTCTCCTACGAGCAGTACTTC. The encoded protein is CSARDGRGFSYEQYF.

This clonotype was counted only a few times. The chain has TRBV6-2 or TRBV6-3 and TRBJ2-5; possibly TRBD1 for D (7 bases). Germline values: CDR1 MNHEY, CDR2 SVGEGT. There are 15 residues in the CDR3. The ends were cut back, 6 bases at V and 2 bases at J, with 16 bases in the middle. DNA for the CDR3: TGTGCCAGCAGCTGGGGAGGACAGGCACAAGAGACCCAGTACTTC. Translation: CASSWGGQAQETQYF.

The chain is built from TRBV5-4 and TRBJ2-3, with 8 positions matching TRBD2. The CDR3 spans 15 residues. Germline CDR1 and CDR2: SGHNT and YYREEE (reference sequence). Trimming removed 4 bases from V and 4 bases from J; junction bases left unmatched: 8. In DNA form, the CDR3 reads TGTGCCAGCAGCGTCAGCGGGAGCCCGTCAGATACGCAGTATTTT. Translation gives CASSVSGSPSDTQYF.

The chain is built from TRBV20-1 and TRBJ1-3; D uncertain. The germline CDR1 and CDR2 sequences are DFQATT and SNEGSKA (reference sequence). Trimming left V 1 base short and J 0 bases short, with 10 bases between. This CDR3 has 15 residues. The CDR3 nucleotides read TGCAGTGCTAGAGTCCCCGCGGGCTCTGGAAACACCATATATTTT. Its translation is CSARVPAGSGNTIYF.

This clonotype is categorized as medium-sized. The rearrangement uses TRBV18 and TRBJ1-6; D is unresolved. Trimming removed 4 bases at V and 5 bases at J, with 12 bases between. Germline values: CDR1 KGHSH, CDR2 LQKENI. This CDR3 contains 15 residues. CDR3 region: CASSQADGDNSPLHF. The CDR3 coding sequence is TGTGCCAGCTCACAAGCGGACGGTGATAATTCACCCCTCCACTTT.

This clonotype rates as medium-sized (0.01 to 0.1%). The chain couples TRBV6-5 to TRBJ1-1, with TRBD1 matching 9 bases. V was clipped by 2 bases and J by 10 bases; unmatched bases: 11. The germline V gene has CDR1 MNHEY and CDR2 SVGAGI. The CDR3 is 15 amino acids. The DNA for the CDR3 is TGTGCCAGCAGTTACCGTACCGGACAGGGGATGTCAGCTTTCTTT. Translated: CASSYRTGQGMSAFF.

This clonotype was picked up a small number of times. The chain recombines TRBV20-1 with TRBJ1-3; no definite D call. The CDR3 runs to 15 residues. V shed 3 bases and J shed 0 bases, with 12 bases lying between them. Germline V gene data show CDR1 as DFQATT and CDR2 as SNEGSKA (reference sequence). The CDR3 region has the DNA TGCAGTGCTAGTGGGGTACTCCTCTCTGGAAACACCATATATTTT. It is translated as CSASGVLLSGNTIYF.

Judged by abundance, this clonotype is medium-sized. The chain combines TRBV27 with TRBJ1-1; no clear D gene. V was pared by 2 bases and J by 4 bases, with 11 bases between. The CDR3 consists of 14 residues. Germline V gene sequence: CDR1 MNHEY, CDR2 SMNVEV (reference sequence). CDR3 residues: CASSLGIGRTEAFF. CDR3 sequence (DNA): TGTGCCAGCAGTTTAGGCATTGGACGCACTGAAGCTTTCTTT.

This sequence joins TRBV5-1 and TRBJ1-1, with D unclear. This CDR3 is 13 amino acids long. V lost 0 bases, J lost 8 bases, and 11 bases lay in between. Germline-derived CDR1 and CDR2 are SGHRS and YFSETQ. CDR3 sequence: CASSLGSRREAFF. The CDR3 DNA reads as TGCGCCAGCAGCTTGGGCAGTAGAAGAGAAGCTTTCTTT.

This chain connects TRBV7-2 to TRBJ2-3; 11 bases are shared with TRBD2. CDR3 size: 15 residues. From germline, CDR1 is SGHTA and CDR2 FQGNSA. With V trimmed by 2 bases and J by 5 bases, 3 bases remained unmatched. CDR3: CASSLLAGGKDTQYF. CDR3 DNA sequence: TGTGCCAGCAGCTTACTAGCGGGAGGAAAAGATACGCAGTATTTT.

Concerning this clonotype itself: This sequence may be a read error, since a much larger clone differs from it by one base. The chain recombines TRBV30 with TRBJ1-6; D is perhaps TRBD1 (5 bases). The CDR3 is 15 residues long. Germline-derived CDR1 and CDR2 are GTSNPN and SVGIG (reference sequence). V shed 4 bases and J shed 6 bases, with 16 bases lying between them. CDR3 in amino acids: CAWINTVGRNSPLHF. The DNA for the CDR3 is TGTGCCTGGATCAACACCGTGGGGCGTAATTCACCCCTCCACTTT.

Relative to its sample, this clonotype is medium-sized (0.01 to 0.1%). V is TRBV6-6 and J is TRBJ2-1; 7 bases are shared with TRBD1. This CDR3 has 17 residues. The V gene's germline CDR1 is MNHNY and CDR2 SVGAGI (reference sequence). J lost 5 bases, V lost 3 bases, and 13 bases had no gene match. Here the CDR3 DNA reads TGTGCCAGCAGTTATCGCCCTAGGGGGCGACTCGACAATGAGCAGTTCTTC. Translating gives CASSYRPRGRLDNEQFF.

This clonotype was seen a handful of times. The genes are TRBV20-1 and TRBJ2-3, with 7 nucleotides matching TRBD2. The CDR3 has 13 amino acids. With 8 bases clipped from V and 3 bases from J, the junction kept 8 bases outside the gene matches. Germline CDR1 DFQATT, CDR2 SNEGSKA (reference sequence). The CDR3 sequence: CSPRWEGTDTQYF. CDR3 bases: TGCAGTCCCCGATGGGAGGGGACAGATACGCAGTATTTT.

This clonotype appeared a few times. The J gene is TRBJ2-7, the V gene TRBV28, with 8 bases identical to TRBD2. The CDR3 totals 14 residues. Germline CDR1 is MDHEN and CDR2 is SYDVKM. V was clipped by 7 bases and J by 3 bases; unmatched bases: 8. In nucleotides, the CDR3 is TGTGCCAGCACTGGAATAGCGGGATTCTACGAGCAGTACTTC. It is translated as CASTGIAGFYEQYF.

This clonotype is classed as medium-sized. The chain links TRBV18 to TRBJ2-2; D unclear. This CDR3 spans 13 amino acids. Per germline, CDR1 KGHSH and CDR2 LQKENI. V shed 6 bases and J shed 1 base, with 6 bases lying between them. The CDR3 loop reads CASSRQNTGELFF. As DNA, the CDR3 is TGTGCCAGCTCCCGCCAGAACACCGGGGAGCTGTTTTTT.

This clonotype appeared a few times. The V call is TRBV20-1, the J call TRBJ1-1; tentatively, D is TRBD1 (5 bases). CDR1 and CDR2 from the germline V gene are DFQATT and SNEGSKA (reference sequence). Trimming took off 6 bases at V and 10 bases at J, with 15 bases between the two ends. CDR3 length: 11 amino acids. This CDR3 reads CSARQGRGAFF. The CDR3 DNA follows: TGCAGTGCCCGGCAGGGCCGGGGAGCTTTCTTT.

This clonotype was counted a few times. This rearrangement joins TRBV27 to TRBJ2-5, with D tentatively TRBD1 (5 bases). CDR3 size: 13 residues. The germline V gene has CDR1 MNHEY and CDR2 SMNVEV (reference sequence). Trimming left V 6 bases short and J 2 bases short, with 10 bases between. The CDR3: CASRRRQQETQYF. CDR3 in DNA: TGTGCCAGCAGACGAAGACAGCAAGAGACCCAGTACTTC.

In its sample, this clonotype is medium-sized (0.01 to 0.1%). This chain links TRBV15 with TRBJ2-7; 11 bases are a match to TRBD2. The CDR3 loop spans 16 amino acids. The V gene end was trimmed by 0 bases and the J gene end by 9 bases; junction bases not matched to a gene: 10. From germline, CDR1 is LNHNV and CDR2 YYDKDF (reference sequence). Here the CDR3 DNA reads TGTGCCACCAGCAGAGATCCCATACTAGCGGGAGAGGGGCAGTACTTC. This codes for CATSRDPILAGEGQYF.

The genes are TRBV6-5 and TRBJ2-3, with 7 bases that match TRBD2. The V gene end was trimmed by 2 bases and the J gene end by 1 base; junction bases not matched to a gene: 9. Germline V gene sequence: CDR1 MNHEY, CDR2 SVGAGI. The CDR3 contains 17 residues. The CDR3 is CASSYLSLAVGTDTQYF. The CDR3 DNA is TGTGCCAGCAGTTACCTCAGTCTAGCGGTAGGCACAGATACGCAGTATTTT.

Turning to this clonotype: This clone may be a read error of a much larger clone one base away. The CDR3 nucleotides read TGTGCCTGGAGCACAGAGAACACTAAAGCTTTCTTT. It yields the protein CAWSTENTKAFF. The chain uses TRBV30 and TRBJ1-1; no clear D gene. CDR1 is GTSNPN, CDR2 SVGIG, per germline (reference sequence). This CDR3 is 12 amino acids long.

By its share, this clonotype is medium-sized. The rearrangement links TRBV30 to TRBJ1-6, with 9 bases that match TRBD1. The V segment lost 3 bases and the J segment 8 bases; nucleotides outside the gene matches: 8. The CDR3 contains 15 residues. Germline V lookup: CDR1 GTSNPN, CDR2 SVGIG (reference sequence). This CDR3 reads CAWREPGQGYSPLHF. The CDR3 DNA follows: TGTGCCTGGAGAGAACCGGGACAGGGTTATTCACCCCTCCACTTT. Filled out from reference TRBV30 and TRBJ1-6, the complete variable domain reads SQTIHQWPATLVQPVGSPLSLECTVEGTSNPNLYWYRQAAGRGLQLLFYSVGIGQISSEVPQNLSASRPQDRQFILSSKKLLLSDSGFYLCAWREPGQGYSPLHFGNGTRLTVT.